This TCR beta chain was captured in a study of shared clonotypes between healthy human individuals. On the study more broadly: Three plates each covered CD4 naive and memory; CD8 naive two, CD8 memory one.

For each subset, genomic DNA was distributed in equal portions over several immunoSEQ plates. Sequencing used immunoSEQ multiplex PCR; TCRdb keeps in-frame clones, though not all of them. Of around 2,100,000 clones in the sample, approximately 94% were seen once. Terminally differentiated effector memory CD45RA+ cells were left out of the naive CD8 fraction, which was CD45RO-negative and positively selected for CCR7. This TCR came from a man between 18 and 29 years old in good health. Sequencing used naive CD8+ T cells sorted from blood.

CDR3 DNA sequence: TGTGCCAGCAGCACGGGAGGAGCTGAAGCTTTCTTT. Translation: CASSTGGAEAFF. The genes are TRBV27 and TRBJ1-1; D not resolved. The ends were cut back, 6 bases at V and 6 bases at J, with 11 bases in the middle. The CDR3 is 12 residues long. The germline V gene has CDR1 MNHEY and CDR2 SMNVEV (reference sequence).